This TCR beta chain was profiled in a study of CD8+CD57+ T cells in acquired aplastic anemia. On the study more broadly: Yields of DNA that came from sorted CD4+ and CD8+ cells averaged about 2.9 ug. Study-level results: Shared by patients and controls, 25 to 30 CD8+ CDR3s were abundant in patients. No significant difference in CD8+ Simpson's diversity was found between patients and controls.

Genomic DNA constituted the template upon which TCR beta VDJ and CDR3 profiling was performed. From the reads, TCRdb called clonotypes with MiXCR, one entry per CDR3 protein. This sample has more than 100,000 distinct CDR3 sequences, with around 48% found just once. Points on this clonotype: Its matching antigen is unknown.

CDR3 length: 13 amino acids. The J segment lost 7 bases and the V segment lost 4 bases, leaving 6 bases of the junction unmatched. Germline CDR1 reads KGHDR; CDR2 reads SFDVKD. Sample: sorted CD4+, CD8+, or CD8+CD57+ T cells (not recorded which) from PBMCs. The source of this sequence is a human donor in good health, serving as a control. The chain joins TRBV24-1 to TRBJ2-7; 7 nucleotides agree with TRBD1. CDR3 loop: CATSESQGSEQYF. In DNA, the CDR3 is TGTGCCACCAGTGAGTCACAGGGGTCAGAGCAGTACTTC.